The present T cell receptor (beta chain) was sequenced within a study of T-cell memory formation after mild COVID-19. Study results and caveats: Balance between CD4 and CD8 was seen in clones contracting day 15 to 85, and a CD4+ lean was seen in later expanders.

This clonotype was observed a handful of times. Its antigen is as yet unknown. This CDR3 comprises 16 residues. CDR1 and CDR2 from the germline V gene are DFQATT and SNEGSKA (reference sequence). J gave up 4 bases and V 3 bases, and 13 bases lay outside the gene matches. TCRdb re-called the 5' RACE reads through MiXCR, storing one row per CDR3 protein. In the table there are 150,000 or so distinct CDR3 sequences, around 13% of which are singletons. This clonotype was sampled from an adult woman who had mild COVID-19 (a few samples of this study predate the infection). Cell type and time point are not known. The chain joins TRBV20-1 to TRBJ2-7; 9 bases fit TRBD2. The sample was PBMCs or a T cell subset sorted from them (not recorded which). The CDR3 nucleotides are TGCAGTGCTAGCATAGCGGGAGCCACAAGAGCTTACGAGCAGTACTTC. Its protein is CSASIAGATRAYEQYF.